This T cell receptor beta chain came from a study of T-cell memory formation after mild COVID-19. This CDR3 has 16 residues. CDR1 and CDR2 (germline): SGDLS, YYNGEE. V shed 1 base, J shed 5 bases, and the junction held 3 bases outside the gene matches. One entry per CDR3 protein, called by TCRdb with MiXCR from the 5' RACE reads. The table includes around 310,000 distinct CDR3 sequences, around 15% detected once. In its sample, this clonotype was seen a few times. The sample consisted of PBMCs or a T cell subset sorted from them (not recorded which). This clonotype was sampled from a man aged 18 to 35 who had mild COVID-19 (a few samples of this study predate the infection). Cell type and time point are not known. The genes are TRBV9 and TRBJ1-6, with 10 bases aligning to TRBD1. The CDR3 DNA reads as TGTGCCAGCAGCGTAAGAGGGACAGGGGATAATTCACCCCTCCACTTT. Translating gives CASSVRGTGDNSPLHF.